Listed here are 21 T cell receptor beta chains from one sample, sequenced in a study of T cells in Graves' hyperthyroidism and ophthalmopathy. The investigators amplified TCR beta CDR3 regions from RNA transcripts. Primed by the HTBI set, a first-round RT-PCR was run on the TCR CDR3. Via MiXCR, TCRdb re-called the multiplex PCR reads, giving one row per CDR3 protein. Seen here are around 600,000 distinct CDR3 sequences, roughly 46% observed once, and the top ten hold approximately 7.2%. Specimen: peripheral blood or thyroid tissue (not recorded which). The source of these receptors is an adult man with Graves' disease, either hyperthyroidism or ophthalmopathy (not recorded which).

The chain has TRBV20-1 and TRBJ2-2; D is unresolved. V lost 2 bases to trimming and J lost 5 bases, with 15 bases between them. CDR3 length: 15 amino acids. Germline V CDR1 and CDR2: DFQATT, SNEGSKA (reference sequence). CDR3 loop: CSARTAVFRTGELFF. The CDR3 DNA follows: TGCAGTGCTAGAACAGCCGTGTTCAGGACCGGGGAGCTGTTTTTT.

The V call is TRBV5-5, the J call TRBJ1-5, with D possibly being TRBD1 (6 bases). This CDR3 contains 15 residues. CDR1 and CDR2 (germline): SGHKS, YYEKEE (reference sequence). The ends were cut back, 4 bases at V and 5 bases at J, with 16 bases in the middle. The CDR3 nucleotides read TGTGCCAGCAGCATTACAGGGCGAAGGGATCAGCCCCAGCATTTT. The encoded protein is CASSITGRRDQPQHF.

This clonotype turned up a few times. In DNA, the CDR3 is TGTGCCAGCAGACTCGGGACACTGAGCAATCAGCCCCAGCATTTT. Its translation: CASRLGTLSNQPQHF. The V call is TRBV12-3 or TRBV12-4, the J call TRBJ1-5; TRBD1 is a possible D gene (6 bases). The CDR3 length is 15 residues. The germline V and J ends were trimmed by 6 bases and 1 base, with 13 bases remaining between them.

There are many counts of this clonotype. The V call is TRBV10-3, the J call TRBJ1-2, with no clear D. Trimming removed 6 bases at V and 3 bases at J, with 20 bases between. Germline V lookup: CDR1 ENHRY, CDR2 SYGVKD. This CDR3 is built from 16 residues. CDR3 nucleotides: TGTGCCATCAGCCACCCCGGCTCCTCCCAATACTATGGCTACACCTTC. It codes for CAISHPGSSQYYGYTF.

V usage is TRBV10-3 and J usage is TRBJ2-6; D uncertain. Per germline, CDR1 ENHRY and CDR2 SYGVKD. This CDR3 comprises 16 residues. V was trimmed by 6 bases and J by 4 bases, leaving 16 bases between them. The CDR3, as DNA: TGTGCCATCAGCCGAGGTGAGGCCGTCGGGGCCAACGTCCTGACTTTC. This gives the protein CAISRGEAVGANVLTF.

This clonotype turned up a few times. J is TRBJ1-6 and V is TRBV2; 7 bases line up with TRBD1. Germline CDR1 SNHLY, CDR2 FYNNEI. Losses at the gene ends were 5 bases for V and 6 bases for J; bases not matched to a gene: 10. CDR3 length: 16 residues. The CDR3 sequence is CASSSRDSPPNSPLHF. CDR3 bases: TGTGCCAGCAGTTCCCGGGACAGCCCACCTAATTCACCCCTCCACTTT.

V usage is TRBV19 and J usage is TRBJ2-6; 7 nucleotides agree with TRBD1. The CDR3 length is 16 residues. Germline assignment: CDR1 LNHDA and CDR2 SQIVND (reference sequence). V lost 10 bases, J lost 1 base, and 10 bases stayed unmatched. The CDR3 loop is CATRETGLSGANVLTF. In DNA, the CDR3 is TGTGCCACCAGGGAGACAGGGCTTTCTGGGGCCAACGTCCTGACTTTC.

A note on this clonotype: A much larger clone lies a single base off, so this may be a read error. The CDR3 region is CASRSGGDQGTQYF. The CDR3 DNA is TGTGCCAGCAGGTCAGGGGGGGACCAAGGGACCCAGTACTTC. The chain couples TRBV2 to TRBJ2-5; D tentatively fits TRBD1 or TRBD2 (7 bases each). This CDR3 spans 14 amino acids. From germline, CDR1 is SNHLY and CDR2 FYNNEI.

This clonotype has at least ten counts. The CDR3 region has the DNA TGCGCCAGCAGCTTGTCGGGACATCGGAATTCACCCCTCCACTTT. Translated: CASSLSGHRNSPLHF. V usage is TRBV5-1 and J usage is TRBJ1-6; maybe TRBD1 (6 bases). The germline V gene has CDR1 SGHRS and CDR2 YFSETQ. There are 15 residues in the CDR3. V was shortened by 1 base and J by 7 bases, with 12 bases between the two germline ends.

The rearrangement links TRBV5-4 to TRBJ2-5, with D possibly TRBD1 on 5 matching bases. CDR1 and CDR2 from the germline V gene are SGHNT and YYREEE (reference sequence). CDR3 length: 14 amino acids. V gave up 5 bases and J gave up 2 bases, with 13 bases separating them. CDR3 residues: CASSSTEAQETQYF. The CDR3 nucleotides are TGTGCCAGCAGTTCGACAGAGGCGCAAGAGACCCAGTACTTC.

There are many counts of this clonotype. V is TRBV7-9 and J is TRBJ2-5; D perhaps matches TRBD2 (6 bases). The ends were cut back, 5 bases at V and 2 bases at J, with 12 bases in the middle. The length of the CDR3 is 14 residues. CDR1 is SEHNR, CDR2 FQNEAQ, per germline (reference sequence). The CDR3 sequence: CASSTAGTQETQYF. The CDR3 bases are TGTGCCAGCAGCACAGCCGGGACTCAAGAGACCCAGTACTTC.

This clonotype was counted between two and nine times. The rearrangement links TRBV29-1 to TRBJ1-4, with D possibly being TRBD1 (6 bases). Trimming pared 4 bases from V and 6 bases from J, leaving 9 bases between. Germline-derived CDR1 and CDR2 are SQVTM and ANQGSEA. The CDR3 consists of 12 residues. The CDR3 region is CSVVQGYEKLFF. The CDR3 bases are TGCAGCGTTGTACAGGGATATGAAAAACTGTTTTTT.

This clonotype was picked up many times. The chain's CDR3 is CSVEKAEPNYGYTF. CDR3 in DNA: TGCAGCGTTGAAAAGGCGGAACCTAACTATGGCTACACCTTC. This chain connects TRBV29-1 to TRBJ1-2; D unresolved. The V gene lost 2 bases and the J gene lost 0 bases, with 10 bases spanning the gap. This CDR3 is built from 14 residues. Germline V gene data show CDR1 as SQVTM and CDR2 as ANQGSEA.

V usage is TRBV29-1 and J usage is TRBJ2-7, with D possibly TRBD2 on 6 matching bases. From germline, CDR1 is SQVTM and CDR2 ANQGSEA. This CDR3 is built from 8 residues. This CDR3 reads CSVDSGDV. CDR3 in DNA: TGCAGCGTCGATTCGGGGGACGTC.

This clonotype was counted ten times or more. The J gene is TRBJ1-4, the V gene TRBV29-1, with D uncertain. V was cut by 1 base and J by 0 bases, with 6 bases left in between. This CDR3 comprises 14 residues. Germline assignment: CDR1 SQVTM and CDR2 ANQGSEA. CDR3 nucleotide sequence: TGCAGCGTTGAAGGGGATCCAACTAATGAAAAACTGTTTTTT. Translating it yields CSVEGDPTNEKLFF.

This chain uses TRBV10-3 with TRBJ2-3, with 10 bases fitting TRBD1. Per the germline V gene, CDR1 is ENHRY and CDR2 is SYGVKD. The V segment lost 10 bases and the J segment 1 base; nucleotides outside the gene matches: 8. The CDR3 is 15 amino acids. In DNA form, the CDR3 reads TGTGCCACGACGGAGGGGACAGGGGGCACAGATACGCAGTATTTT. It encodes CATTEGTGGTDTQYF.

The rearrangement links TRBV12-3 or TRBV12-4 to TRBJ1-1; D is ambiguous. This CDR3 has 13 amino acids. The ends were cut back, 6 bases at V and 1 base at J, with 9 bases in the middle. The CDR3, as DNA: TGTGCCAGCAGCCAGTTGGAGAACACTGAAGCTTTCTTT. It specifies CASSQLENTEAFF.

This clonotype was seen only a few times. The chain links TRBV28 to TRBJ1-6; no firm D call. Germline assignment: CDR1 MDHEN and CDR2 SYDVKM. Between the trimmed V and J ends, which lost 5 bases and 10 bases, there was a span of 12 bases. The CDR3 runs 13 residues. This CDR3 is CASSPPPESPLHF. In DNA, the CDR3 is TGTGCCAGCAGTCCCCCTCCCGAATCACCCCTCCACTTT.

V usage is TRBV2 and J usage is TRBJ1-4, with a weak D call TRBD1 (5 bases). Trimming cost V 3 bases and J 8 bases, with 16 bases left between them. Germline CDR1 and CDR2: SNHLY and FYNNEI. This CDR3 has 15 amino acids. CDR3 nucleotide sequence: TGTGCCAGCAGTGATGTTGGGGGTCGCTACGAAAAACTGTTTTTT. Translation gives CASSDVGGRYEKLFF.

The chain employs TRBV9 and TRBJ2-2; perhaps TRBD2 as D (5 bases). Trimming left V 1 base short and J 2 bases short, with 18 bases between. The CDR3 is made up of 18 amino acids. Germline-derived CDR1 and CDR2 are SGDLS and YYNGEE. CDR3 nucleotides: TGTGCCAGCAGCGTACTAGCAACGCCTCGTGATAACACCGGGGAGCTGTTTTTT. Its protein product is CASSVLATPRDNTGELFF.

The table lists this clonotype with a few counts. The chain couples TRBV5-8 to TRBJ1-1; D is perhaps TRBD1 (5 bases). Germline values: CDR1 SGHTS, CDR2 YDEGEE. This CDR3 region has 15 residues. V lost 1 base and J lost 3, with 13 bases in between. The CDR3 DNA follows: TGTGCCAGCAGCTTGACTTCGGCGGGGGACACTGAAGCTTTCTTT. Its translation: CASSLTSAGDTEAFF.